Sequencing of this TCR beta chain was carried out in a study of monozygotic twins with cystic fibrosis. General study points: Shared CDR3 numbers were not associated with age, concordance or severity. Monozygotic CF twins shared more identical nucleotide clonotypes than unrelated patients. Median Simpson clonality of approximately 0.0091 suggested naive T cells predominated.

There are 13 residues in the CDR3. The trim removed 10 bases at V and 3 bases at J, leaving 7 bases unmatched. CDR1 and CDR2 (germline): MNHNS, SASEGT. A remark on this clone: Antigen specificity is unknown.

Profiled with immunoSEQ multiplex PCR; TCRdb holds only in-frame clones, not every one. The sample lists approximately 32,000 clones; nearly 98% were seen once. The sample was blood. This clonotype was sampled from a girl under 10 years old with cystic fibrosis. V and J are TRBV6-1 and TRBJ2-5; 8 bases align to TRBD2. The CDR3, as DNA: TGTGCCACCCGACGACTAGCGAAAGAGACCCAGTACTTC. It translates to CATRRLAKETQYF.